This TCR beta chain emerged from a study of T cells expressing NK-cell markers. Study-level points and caveats: Of CD8+ T cells, 1.0-7.0% belonged to dominant NKG2C+ clonotypes in five to seven donors. It was still unclear whether expanded NKG2C+ T cell clones were HCMV specific.

CDR3 size: 12 residues. Researchers built TCR beta cDNA using 5'RACE template switching with UMIs. Using the 5' RACE reads, TCRdb records one entry per CDR3 protein without DNA. This table holds roughly 420,000 distinct CDR3 sequences. About this clonotype: The antigen is not known.

The material sequenced was blood T cells: a sorted CD56 or NKG2C T cell subset, CD4+ or CD8+ T cells, or bulk PBMC T cells (not recorded which). This TCR was sampled from a woman between 18 and 70 years old in good health. The V and J genes are TRBV12-3 or TRBV12-4 and TRBJ1-6. The CDR3 loop reads CASSSKRSPLHF.